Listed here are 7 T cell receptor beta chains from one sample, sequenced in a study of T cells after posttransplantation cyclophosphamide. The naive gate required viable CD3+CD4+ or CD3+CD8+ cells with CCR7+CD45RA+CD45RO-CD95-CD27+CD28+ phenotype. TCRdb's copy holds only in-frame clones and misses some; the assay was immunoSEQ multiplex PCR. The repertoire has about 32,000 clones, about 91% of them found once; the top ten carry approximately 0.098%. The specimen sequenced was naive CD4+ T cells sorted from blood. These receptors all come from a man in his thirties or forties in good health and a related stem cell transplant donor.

This chain's CDR3 is CASSQARSEQYF. The DNA for the CDR3 is TGTGCCAGCAGTCAGGCCCGGTCCGAGCAGTACTTC. This chain uses TRBV28 with TRBJ2-7, with D uncertain. CDR3 size: 12 residues. Germline loops: CDR1 MDHEN, CDR2 SYDVKM. Deletions cut 5 bases from V and 6 bases from J, with 11 bases between.

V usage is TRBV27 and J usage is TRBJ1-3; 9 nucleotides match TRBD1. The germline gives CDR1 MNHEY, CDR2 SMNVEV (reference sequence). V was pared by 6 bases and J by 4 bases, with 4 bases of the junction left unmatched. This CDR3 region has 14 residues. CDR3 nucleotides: TGTGCCAGCAGAGCCGGGACAGGGGGAAACACCATATATTTT. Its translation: CASRAGTGGNTIYF.

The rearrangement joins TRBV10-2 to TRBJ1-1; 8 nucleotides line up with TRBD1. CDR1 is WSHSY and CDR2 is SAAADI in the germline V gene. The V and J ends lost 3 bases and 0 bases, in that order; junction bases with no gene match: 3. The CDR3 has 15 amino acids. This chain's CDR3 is CASSDRQGMNTEAFF. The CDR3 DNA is TGCGCCAGCAGTGATAGACAGGGGATGAACACTGAAGCTTTCTTT.

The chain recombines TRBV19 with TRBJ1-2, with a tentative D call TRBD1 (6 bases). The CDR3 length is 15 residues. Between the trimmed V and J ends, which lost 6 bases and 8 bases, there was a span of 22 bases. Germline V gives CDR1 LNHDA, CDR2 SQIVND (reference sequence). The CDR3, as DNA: TGTGCCAGTAGCCCTTCCCGTGGGGGCCCTAGCGGCTACACCTTC. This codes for CASSPSRGGPSGYTF.

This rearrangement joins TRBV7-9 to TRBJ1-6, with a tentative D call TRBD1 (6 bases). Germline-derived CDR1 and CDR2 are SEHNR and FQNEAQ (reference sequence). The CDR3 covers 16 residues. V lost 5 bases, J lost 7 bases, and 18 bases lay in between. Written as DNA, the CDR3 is TGTGCCAGCAGCCTCCTACAGGGAATATCGAATTCACCCCTCCACTTT. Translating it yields CASSLLQGISNSPLHF.

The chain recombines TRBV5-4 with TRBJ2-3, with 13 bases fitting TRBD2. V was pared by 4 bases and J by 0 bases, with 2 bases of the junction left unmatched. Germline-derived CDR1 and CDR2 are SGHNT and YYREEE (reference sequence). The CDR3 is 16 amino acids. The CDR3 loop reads CASSAGLAGSTDTQYF. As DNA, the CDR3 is TGTGCCAGCAGCGCGGGACTAGCGGGGAGCACAGATACGCAGTATTTT.

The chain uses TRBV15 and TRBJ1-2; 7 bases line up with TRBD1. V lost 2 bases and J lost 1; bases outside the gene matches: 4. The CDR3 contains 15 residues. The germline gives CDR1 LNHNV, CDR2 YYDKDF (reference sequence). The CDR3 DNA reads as TGTGCCACCAGCAGACCCACAGGGGATAACTATGGCTACACCTTC. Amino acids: CATSRPTGDNYGYTF. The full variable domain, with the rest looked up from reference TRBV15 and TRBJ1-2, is DAMVIQNPRYQVTQFGKPVTLSCSQTLNHNVMYWYQQKSSQAPKLLFHYYDKDFNNEADTPDNFQSRRPNTSFCFLDIRSPGLGDTAMYLCATSRPTGDNYGYTFGSGTRLTVV.